Sequencing of this TCR beta chain was carried out in a study of human T cells and chemical hapten exposure. Time point given: pre-sensitization, week 0. Treatment meaning: therapeutic diphenylcyclopropenone sensitization with weekly scalp DPC. The table lists this clonotype with a few counts. This CDR3 is built from 16 residues. The germline V and J ends were trimmed by 0 bases and 0 bases, with 12 bases remaining between them. Germline CDR1 and CDR2: SGHAT and FQNNGV. Per the study methods: A per-sample median of about 100,000 TCRs was observed, with counts ranging from roughly 23,224 to 700,000. TCRdb reanalysed the RACE reads using MiXCR and keeps one entry per CDR3 protein. The authors' filters were not applied to this entry. The sample yields 45,000 to 65,000 distinct CDR3 sequences, more than 8% seen once.

The chain recombines TRBV11-2 with TRBJ2-7; tentatively, D is TRBD1 (6 bases). The starting material was whole blood, obtained in connection with sensitization to the hapten diphenylcyclopropenone (DPC). The sequence came from a man aged 35 to 55 with alopecia areata. Some clones in this sample may be carry-over from other donors' samples. The CDR3 nucleotides are TGTGCCAGCAGCTTAGAAGGGGGATTTTCCTCCTACGAGCAGTACTTC. This encodes CASSLEGGFSSYEQYF.